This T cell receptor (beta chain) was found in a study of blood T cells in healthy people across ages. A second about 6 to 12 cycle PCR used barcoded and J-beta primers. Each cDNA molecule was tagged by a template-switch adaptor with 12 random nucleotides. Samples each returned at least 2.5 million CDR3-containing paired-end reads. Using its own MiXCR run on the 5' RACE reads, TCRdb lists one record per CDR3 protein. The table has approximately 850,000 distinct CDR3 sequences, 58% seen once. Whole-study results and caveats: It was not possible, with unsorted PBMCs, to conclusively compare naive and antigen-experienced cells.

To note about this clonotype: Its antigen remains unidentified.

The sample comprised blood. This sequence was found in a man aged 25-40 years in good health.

CDR3 sequence (DNA): TGTGCCAGCAGCAACCCGGGACTAGGTCAGTCCTACGAGCAGTACTTC. Translating it yields CASSNPGLGQSYEQYF. The chain employs TRBV21-1 and TRBJ2-7; no DNA check was done on the table's D call, TRBD2. TRBV21-1 is given as a pseudogene. CDR3 length equals 16 residues.